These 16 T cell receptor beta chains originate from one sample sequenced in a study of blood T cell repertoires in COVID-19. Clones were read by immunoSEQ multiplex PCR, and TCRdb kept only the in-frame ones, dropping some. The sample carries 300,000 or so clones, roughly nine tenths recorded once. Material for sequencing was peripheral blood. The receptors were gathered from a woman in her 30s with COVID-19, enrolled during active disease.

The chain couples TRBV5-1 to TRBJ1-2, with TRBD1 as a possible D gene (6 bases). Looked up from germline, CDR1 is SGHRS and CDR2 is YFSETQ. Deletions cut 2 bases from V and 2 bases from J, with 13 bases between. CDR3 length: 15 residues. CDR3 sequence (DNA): TGCGCCAGCAGCTTAGTTTTCGGACAGAACTATGGCTACACCTTC. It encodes CASSLVFGQNYGYTF.

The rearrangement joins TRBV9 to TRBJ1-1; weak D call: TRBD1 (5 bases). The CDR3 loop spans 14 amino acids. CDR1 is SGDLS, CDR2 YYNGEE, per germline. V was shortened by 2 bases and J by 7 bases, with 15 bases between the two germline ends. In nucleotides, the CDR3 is TGTGCCAGCAGCGTTGTAGGGGCGTCAGGTGAAGCTTTCTTT. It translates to CASSVVGASGEAFF.

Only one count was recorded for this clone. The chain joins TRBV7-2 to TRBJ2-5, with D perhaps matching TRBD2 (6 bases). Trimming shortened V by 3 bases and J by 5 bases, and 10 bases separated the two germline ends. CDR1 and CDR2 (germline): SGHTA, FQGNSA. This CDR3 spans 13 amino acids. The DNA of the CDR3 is TGTGCCAGCAGCTTCCCGGGAGTTGAGACCCAGTACTTC. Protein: CASSFPGVETQYF.

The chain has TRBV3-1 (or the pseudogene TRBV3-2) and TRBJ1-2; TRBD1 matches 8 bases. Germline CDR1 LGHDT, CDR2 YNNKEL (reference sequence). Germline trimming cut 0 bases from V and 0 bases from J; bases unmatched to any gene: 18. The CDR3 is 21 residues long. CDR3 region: CASSQELGRGRPTSTNYGYTF. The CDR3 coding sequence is TGTGCCAGCAGCCAAGAATTGGGCAGGGGGCGCCCCACATCTACTAACTATGGCTACACCTTC.

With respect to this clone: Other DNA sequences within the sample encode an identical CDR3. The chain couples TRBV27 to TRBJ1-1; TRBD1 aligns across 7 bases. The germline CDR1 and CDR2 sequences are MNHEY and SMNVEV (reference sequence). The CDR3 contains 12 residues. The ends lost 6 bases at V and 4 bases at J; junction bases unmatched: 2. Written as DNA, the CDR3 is TGTGCCAGCAGCTCAGGGGGCACTGAAGCTTTCTTT. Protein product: CASSSGGTEAFF.

This CDR3 reads CASSARGTGNTEAFF. The CDR3 nucleotides read TGCGCCAGCAGCGCGCGGGGGACAGGGAACACTGAAGCTTTCTTT. This chain connects TRBV5-1 to TRBJ1-1; 8 positions match TRBD1. Trimming removed 4 bases from V and 1 base from J; junction bases left unmatched: 6. The CDR3 extends over 15 amino acids. Germline V lookup: CDR1 SGHRS, CDR2 YFSETQ.

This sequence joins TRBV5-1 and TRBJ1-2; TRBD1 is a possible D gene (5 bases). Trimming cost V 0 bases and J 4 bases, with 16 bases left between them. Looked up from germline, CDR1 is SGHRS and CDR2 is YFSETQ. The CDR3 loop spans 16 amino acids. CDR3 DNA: TGCGCCAGCAGCTTGGTGTTCGGGGGAAGCGTCTATGGCTACACCTTC. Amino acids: CASSLVFGGSVYGYTF.

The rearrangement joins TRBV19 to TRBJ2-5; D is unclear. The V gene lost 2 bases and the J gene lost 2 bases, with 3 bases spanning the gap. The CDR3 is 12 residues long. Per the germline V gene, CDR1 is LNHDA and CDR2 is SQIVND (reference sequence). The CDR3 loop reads CASSIHQETQYF. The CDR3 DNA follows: TGTGCCAGTAGTATACATCAAGAGACCCAGTACTTC.

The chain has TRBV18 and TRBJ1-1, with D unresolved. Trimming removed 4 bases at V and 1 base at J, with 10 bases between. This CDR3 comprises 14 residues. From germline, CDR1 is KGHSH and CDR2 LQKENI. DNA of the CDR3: TGTGCCAGCTCACAGGTCGGCGGGAACACTGAAGCTTTCTTT. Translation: CASSQVGGNTEAFF. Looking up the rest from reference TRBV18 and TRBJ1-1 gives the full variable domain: NAGVMQNPRHLVRRRGQEARLRCSPMKGHSHVYWYRQLPEEGLKFMVYLQKENIIDESGMPKERFSAEFPKEGPSILRIQQVVRGDSAAYFCASSQVGGNTEAFFGQGTRLTVV.

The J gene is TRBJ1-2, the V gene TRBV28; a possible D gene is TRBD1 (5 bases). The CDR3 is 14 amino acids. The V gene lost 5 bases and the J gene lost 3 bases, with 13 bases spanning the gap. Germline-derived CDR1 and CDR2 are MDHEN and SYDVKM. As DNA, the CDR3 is TGTGCCAGCAGTCAAATGGGGGGTTACTATGGCTACACCTTC. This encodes CASSQMGGYYGYTF.

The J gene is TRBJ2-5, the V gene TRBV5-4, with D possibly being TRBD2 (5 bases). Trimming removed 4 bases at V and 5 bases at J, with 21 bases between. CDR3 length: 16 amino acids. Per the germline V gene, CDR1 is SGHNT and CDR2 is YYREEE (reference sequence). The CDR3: CASSPTAAVFIETQYF. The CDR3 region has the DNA TGTGCCAGCAGCCCTACAGCGGCAGTCTTCATCGAGACCCAGTACTTC.

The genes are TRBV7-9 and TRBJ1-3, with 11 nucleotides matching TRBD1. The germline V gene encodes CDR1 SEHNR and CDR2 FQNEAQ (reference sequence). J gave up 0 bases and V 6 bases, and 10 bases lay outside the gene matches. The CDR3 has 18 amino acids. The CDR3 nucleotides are TGTGCCAGCAGAGCAGGACAGGGGGCTTCGTTCTCTGGAAACACCATATATTTT. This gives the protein CASRAGQGASFSGNTIYF.

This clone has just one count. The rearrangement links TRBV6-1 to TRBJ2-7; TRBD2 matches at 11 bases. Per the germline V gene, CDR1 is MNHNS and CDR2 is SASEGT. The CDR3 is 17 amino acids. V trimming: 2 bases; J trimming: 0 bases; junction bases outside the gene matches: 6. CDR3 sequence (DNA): TGTGCCAGCAGTGAAAGACTAGCGGGACCGCTCTCCTACGAGCAGTACTTC. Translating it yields CASSERLAGPLSYEQYF.

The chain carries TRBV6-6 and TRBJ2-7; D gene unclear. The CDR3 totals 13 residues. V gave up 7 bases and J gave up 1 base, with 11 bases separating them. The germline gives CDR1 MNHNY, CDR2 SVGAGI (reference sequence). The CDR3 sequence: CASTQTGSYEQYF. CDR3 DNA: TGTGCCAGCACCCAGACTGGATCCTACGAGCAGTACTTC.

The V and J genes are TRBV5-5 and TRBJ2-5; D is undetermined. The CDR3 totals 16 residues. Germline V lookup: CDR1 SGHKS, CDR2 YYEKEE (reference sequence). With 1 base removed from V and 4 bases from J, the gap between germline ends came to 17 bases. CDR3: CASSLWLQPSGETQYF. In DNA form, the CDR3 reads TGTGCCAGCAGCTTGTGGTTGCAGCCCTCGGGAGAGACCCAGTACTTC.

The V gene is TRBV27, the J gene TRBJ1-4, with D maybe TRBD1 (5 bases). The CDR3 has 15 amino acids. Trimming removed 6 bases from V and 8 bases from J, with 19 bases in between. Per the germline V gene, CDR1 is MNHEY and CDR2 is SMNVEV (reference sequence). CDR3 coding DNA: TGTGCCAGCAGCCTTTATAGCCAGGGTAGCGAAAAACTGTTTTTT. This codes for CASSLYSQGSEKLFF. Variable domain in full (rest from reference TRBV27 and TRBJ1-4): EAQVTQNPRYLITVTGKKLTVTCSQNMNHEYMSWYRQDPGLGLRQIYYSMNVEVTDKGDVPEGYKVSRKEKRNFPLILESPSPNQTSLYFCASSLYSQGSEKLFFGSGTQLSVL.